Presented here are 23 T cell receptor beta chains from one specimen sequenced in a study of cytomegalovirus exposure and HLA in healthy donors. Primers: 60 Vbeta forward and 13 Jbeta reverse. Clones were sequenced by immunoSEQ multiplex PCR, and TCRdb holds only the in-frame ones, with some missing. Among 85,000 to 130,000 clones listed, over 70% were seen once. The sequenced sample was PBMCs. The receptors derive from a boy between 10 and 17 years old in good health and CMV-seronegative.

The V gene is TRBV28, the J gene TRBJ1-5, with 9 bases lining up with TRBD1. The CDR3 runs to 16 residues. V was clipped by 5 bases and J by 8 bases; unmatched bases: 13. The germline CDR1 and CDR2 sequences are MDHEN and SYDVKM. This CDR3 is CASSTLSGTGREPQHF. The CDR3 nucleotides read TGTGCCAGCAGTACTTTGTCGGGGACAGGGAGAGAGCCCCAGCATTTT. The variable domain in full, with the rest retrieved from reference TRBV28 and TRBJ1-5, is DVKVTQSSRYLVKRTGEKVFLECVQDMDHENMFWYRQDPGLGLRLIYFSYDVKMKEKGDIPEGYSVSREKKERFSLILESASTNQTSMYLCASSTLSGTGREPQHFGDGTRLSIL.

This clone was observed a few times. This chain uses TRBV6-5 with TRBJ2-3, with 9 bases aligning to TRBD2. V lost 5 bases to trimming and J lost 2 bases; unmatched junction nucleotides: 5. Per the germline V gene, CDR1 is MNHEY and CDR2 is SVGAGI. The CDR3 contains 15 residues. This CDR3 reads CASSPAGGFTDTQYF. CDR3 nucleotides: TGTGCCAGCAGTCCAGCGGGGGGCTTCACAGATACGCAGTATTTT.

As concerns this clone: One end of the junction is discordant with germline, which a read error may explain. The chain is built from TRBV2 and TRBJ2-2; possibly TRBD2 for D (7 bases). This CDR3 has 17 residues. Looked up from germline, CDR1 is SNHLY and CDR2 is FYNNEI. The CDR3 DNA is TGTGCCAGCAGTCAAGCCCCCACGGGGGGCGGCAGCGGGGAGCTGTTTTTT. The encoded protein is CASSQAPTGGGSGELFF. Full variable domain (rest looked up from reference TRBV2 and TRBJ2-2): EPEVTQTPSHQVTQMGQEVILRCVPISNHLYFYWYRQILGQKVEFLVSFYNNEISEKSEIFDDQFSVERPDGSNFTLKIRSTKLEDSAMYFCASSQAPTGGGSGELFFGEGSRLTVL.

This chain links TRBV25-1 with TRBJ1-2; TRBD1 agrees at 7 bases. V was pared by 8 bases and J by 0 bases, with 18 bases of the junction left unmatched. The CDR3 contains 18 residues. The germline CDR1 and CDR2 sequences are MGHDK and SYGVNS. DNA for the CDR3: TGTGCCAGCTCATCCCTCCAGGGGACAGCCAATTCTAACTATGGCTACACCTTC. Its translation is CASSSLQGTANSNYGYTF.

The chain employs TRBV5-4 and TRBJ2-6, with D maybe TRBD1 (6 bases). Germline lookup yields CDR1 SGHNT and CDR2 YYREEE (reference sequence). The CDR3 extends over 16 amino acids. V was trimmed by 3 bases and J by 0 bases, leaving 10 bases between them. In nucleotides, the CDR3 is TGTGCCAGCAGCTCCGGACAGCGCTCTGGGGCCAACGTCCTGACTTTC. Its protein is CASSSGQRSGANVLTF. Based on the CDR3 plus reference TRBV5-4 and TRBJ2-6, the full variable domain is ETGVTQSPTHLIKTRGQQVTLRCSSQSGHNTVSWYQQALGQGPQFIFQYYREEENGRGNFPPRFSGLQFPNYSSELNVNALELDDSALYLCASSSGQRSGANVLTFGAGSRLTVL.

The genes are TRBV6-6 and TRBJ2-7, with a weak D call TRBD2 (5 bases). The V end was cut by 3 bases, the J end by 5 bases, with 14 bases between. Per the germline V gene, CDR1 is MNHNY and CDR2 is SVGAGI (reference sequence). CDR3 length: 14 amino acids. CDR3 in amino acids: CASSYRSGSHEQYF. The CDR3 bases are TGTGCCAGCAGTTATCGCTCGGGGTCCCACGAGCAGTACTTC.

V and J are TRBV10-3 and TRBJ2-3, with D maybe TRBD1 (5 bases). The CDR3 covers 15 residues. Trimming took off 8 bases at V and 0 bases at J, with 15 bases between the two ends. Germline V gene sequence: CDR1 ENHRY, CDR2 SYGVKD. CDR3 residues: CAIEDRPTSTDTQYF. The CDR3 region has the DNA TGTGCCATCGAAGACAGACCCACTAGCACAGATACGCAGTATTTT.

The chain couples TRBV4-3 to TRBJ2-5; TRBD2 might be the D (5 bases). The end of the DNA aligns better with TRBJ2-7, so the J call may be wrong. Germline-derived CDR1 and CDR2 are LGHNA and YSLEER. CDR3 size: 13 residues. The CDR3 loop reads CASSQELVHEQYF. CDR3 nucleotides: TGCGCCAGCAGCCAAGAACTAGTCCACGAGCAGTACTTC.

The CDR3 DNA reads TGTGCCAGCAGTTTCCGGGACAGGGCGGTCTATGGCTACACCTTC. It is translated as CASSFRDRAVYGYTF. The chain is built from TRBV28 and TRBJ1-2, with TRBD1 identical over 9 bases. This CDR3 has 15 residues. Germline CDR1 MDHEN, CDR2 SYDVKM. V gave up 3 bases and J gave up 4 bases; unmatched junction bases: 6.

The chain is built from TRBV6-6 and TRBJ1-2; tentatively, D is TRBD1 (6 bases). Germline loops: CDR1 MNHNY, CDR2 SVGAGI (reference sequence). The V and J ends lost 8 bases and 1 base respectively, with 17 bases between them. CDR3 length equals 15 residues. This chain's CDR3 is CASGQGKGINYGYTF. DNA for the CDR3: TGTGCCAGCGGGCAGGGGAAAGGGATTAACTATGGCTACACCTTC.

This chain links TRBV6-1 with TRBJ2-7, with TRBD1 matching 7 bases. V lost 2 bases and J lost 2; bases outside the gene matches: 6. This CDR3 has 15 residues. Per the germline V gene, CDR1 is MNHNS and CDR2 is SASEGT. Here the CDR3 DNA reads TGTGCCAGCAGTGAACGCCCAGGGGGAACCTACGAGCAGTACTTC. Protein sequence: CASSERPGGTYEQYF.

The chain recombines TRBV4-3 with TRBJ2-7; 7 bases fit TRBD1. J gave up 7 bases and V 4 bases, and 10 bases lay outside the gene matches. The CDR3 sequence is 14 residues long. Looked up from germline, CDR1 is LGHNA and CDR2 is YSLEER. The CDR3 DNA follows: TGCGCCAGCAGCCCAGAGTCCTTACAGGGGGAGCAGTACTTC. It specifies CASSPESLQGEQYF.

This chain uses TRBV5-8 with TRBJ2-3; D is possibly TRBD1 (5 bases). V was cut by 4 bases and J by 0 bases, with 9 bases left in between. CDR3 size: 14 residues. Germline V gene sequence: CDR1 SGHTS, CDR2 YDEGEE. DNA of the CDR3: TGTGCCAGCAGCGGCAGGGTCAGCACAGATACGCAGTATTTT. Translating it yields CASSGRVSTDTQYF.

This rearrangement joins TRBV6-1 to TRBJ2-5, with 8 bases matching TRBD1. This CDR3 is built from 14 residues. V shed 5 bases and J 1 base; nucleotides not matched to a gene: 3. The germline CDR1 and CDR2 sequences are MNHNS and SASEGT. The CDR3 loop is CASSKDRVQETQYF. The CDR3 DNA reads as TGTGCCAGCAGTAAGGACAGGGTCCAAGAGACCCAGTACTTC.

This clone was picked up a small number of times. The chain employs TRBV6-6 and TRBJ1-1; the D gene is possibly TRBD1 (5 bases). The germline V gene encodes CDR1 MNHNY and CDR2 SVGAGI (reference sequence). Trimming pared 10 bases from V and 2 bases from J, leaving 17 bases between. This CDR3 spans 14 amino acids. CDR3 sequence: CATLQGALNTEAFF. For the CDR3, the DNA is TGTGCCACCTTGCAGGGTGCCCTTAACACTGAAGCTTTCTTT.

V gene TRBV5-1 combines with J gene TRBJ1-5, with a tentative D call TRBD1 (5 bases). There are 16 residues in the CDR3. Germline values: CDR1 SGHRS, CDR2 YFSETQ. V was clipped by 4 bases and J by 3 bases, with 17 bases between them. The CDR3 region has the DNA TGCGCCAGCAGCCCCTCGGCGGGGCAGCACAATCAGCCCCAGCATTTT. This translates into CASSPSAGQHNQPQHF.

The V gene is TRBV27, the J gene TRBJ2-2; 9 nucleotides align to TRBD2. CDR1 and CDR2 from the germline V gene are MNHEY and SMNVEV (reference sequence). J was trimmed by 4 bases and V by 3 bases; bases with no gene match: 3. The CDR3 runs to 15 residues. The CDR3 coding sequence is TGTGCCAGCAGTTTTGTAGCGGGGGTCACCGGGGAGCTGTTTTTT. Residues: CASSFVAGVTGELFF.

This clone has only one observation. The chain has TRBV5-4 and TRBJ2-5, with 13 bases that match TRBD2. Germline values: CDR1 SGHNT, CDR2 YYREEE (reference sequence). Trimming took 3 bases from V and 3 from J; bases not matched to a gene: 2. This CDR3 is 15 amino acids long. The CDR3 loop reads CASSSGTSGKETQYF. The CDR3 region has the DNA TGTGCCAGCAGCTCGGGGACTAGCGGGAAAGAGACCCAGTACTTC.

The V and J genes are TRBV5-1 and TRBJ2-2; 11 bases align to TRBD2. The CDR3 is made up of 16 amino acids. Losses at the gene ends were 3 bases for V and 6 bases for J; bases not matched to a gene: 7. The V gene's germline CDR1 is SGHRS and CDR2 YFSETQ. The CDR3 loop is CASSSMTSGAAGELFF. CDR3 sequence (DNA): TGCGCCAGCAGCTCTATGACTAGCGGGGCGGCCGGGGAGCTGTTTTTT.

The rearrangement joins TRBV5-1 to TRBJ2-7, with 7 bases aligning to TRBD2. With 4 bases clipped from V and 4 bases from J, the junction kept 8 bases outside the gene matches. Germline CDR1 reads SGHRS; CDR2 reads YFSETQ. The CDR3 has 14 residues. CDR3 sequence (DNA): TGCGCCAGCAGCCGGGGGGACGGTATATACGAGCAGTACTTC. This sequence encodes CASSRGDGIYEQYF.

This chain uses TRBV28 with TRBJ2-3, with 9 bases matching TRBD2. This CDR3 has 16 residues. The V segment lost 4 bases and the J segment 1 base; nucleotides outside the gene matches: 6. Germline assignment: CDR1 MDHEN and CDR2 SYDVKM. Here the CDR3 DNA reads TGTGCCAGCAGTTCCCCTGCGGGGGGGGGCACAGATACGCAGTATTTT. It translates to CASSSPAGGGTDTQYF.

The J gene is TRBJ1-2, the V gene TRBV6-4; TRBD1 aligns across 10 bases. Germline V lookup: CDR1 MRHNA, CDR2 SNTAGT. The CDR3 is made up of 17 amino acids. V was pared by 7 bases and J by 1 base, with 12 bases of the junction left unmatched. CDR3: CASTRQGAARINYGYTF. DNA of the CDR3: TGTGCCAGCACCCGACAGGGGGCAGCAAGGATTAACTATGGCTACACCTTC.

V gene TRBV4-1 combines with J gene TRBJ2-5; the match to TRBD2 covers 14 bases. The CDR3 is 17 amino acids. CDR1 is MGHRA, CDR2 YSYEKL, per germline. J gave up 1 base and V 1 base, and 2 bases lay outside the gene matches. The CDR3 DNA is TGCGCCAGCAGCCAAGGGGGACTAGCGGGGGTCCAAGAGACCCAGTACTTC. Protein sequence: CASSQGGLAGVQETQYF.